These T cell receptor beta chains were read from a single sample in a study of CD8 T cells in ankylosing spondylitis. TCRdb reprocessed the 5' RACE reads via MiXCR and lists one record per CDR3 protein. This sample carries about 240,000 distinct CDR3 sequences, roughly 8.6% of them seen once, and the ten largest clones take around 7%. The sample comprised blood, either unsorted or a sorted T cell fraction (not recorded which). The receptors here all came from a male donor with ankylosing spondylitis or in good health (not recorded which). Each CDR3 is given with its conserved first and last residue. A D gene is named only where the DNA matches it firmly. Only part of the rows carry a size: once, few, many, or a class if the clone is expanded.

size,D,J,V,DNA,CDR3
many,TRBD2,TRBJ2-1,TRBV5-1,TGCGCCAGCAGCTTGGGCGCTAGCGGGCCCATATACAATGAGCAGTTCTTC,CASSLGASGPIYNEQFF
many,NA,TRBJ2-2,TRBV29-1,TGCAGCGTTGGGGCGGTGGACACCGGGGAGCTGTTTTTT,CSVGAVDTGELFF
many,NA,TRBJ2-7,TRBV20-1,TGCAGTGCTAGGAGTGGGAGTTTCGAGCAGTACTTC,CSARSGSFEQYF
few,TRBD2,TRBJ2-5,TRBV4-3,TGCGCCAGCAGCCAAGCAGCGGGAGAGACAGAGACCCAGTACTTC,CASSQAAGETETQYF
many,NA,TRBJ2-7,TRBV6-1,TGTGCCAGCAGCACGAGCAGTGCTCTCGAGCAGTACTTC,CASSTSSALEQYF
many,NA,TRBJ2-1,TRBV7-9,TGTGCCAGCAGCCCAGCGGATAATGAGCAGTTCTTC,CASSPADNEQFF
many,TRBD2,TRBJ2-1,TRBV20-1,TGCAGTGCTAGAGATCCTAGCGGGAGGACCAGCTCCTACAATGAGCAGTTCTTC,CSARDPSGRTSSYNEQFF
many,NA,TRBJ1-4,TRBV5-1,TGCGCCAGCAGCGCCTTAACAGCAACTAATGAAAAACTGTTTTTT,CASSALTATNEKLFF
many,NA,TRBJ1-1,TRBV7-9,TGTGCCAGCAGACTAGGGGTCGGCGGCACTGAAGCTTTCTTT,CASRLGVGGTEAFF
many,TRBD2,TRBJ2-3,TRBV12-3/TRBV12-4,TGTGCCAGCAGTTCTAGCGGAGGGGGCACAGATACGCAGTATTTT,CASSSSGGGTDTQYF
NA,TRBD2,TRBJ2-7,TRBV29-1,TGCAGCGTTGATGCTGGGGGGGGATCCTACGAGCAGTACTTC,CSVDAGGGSYEQYF
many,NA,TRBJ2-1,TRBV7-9,TGTGCCAGCAGCTTAGGTGGAGTTGTCCGCTACAATGAGCAGTTCTTC,CASSLGGVVRYNEQFF
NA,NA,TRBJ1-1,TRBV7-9,TGTGCCAGCAGTCGGGACATAAGGTACCACACTGAAGCTTTCTTT,CASSRDIRYHTEAFF
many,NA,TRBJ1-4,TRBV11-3,TGTGCCAGCACCCCTCGGGGCATTAATGAAAAACTGTTTTTT,CASTPRGINEKLFF
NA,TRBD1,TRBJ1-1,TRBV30,TGTGCCTGGGACAGGGGATTGGCGAACACTGAAGCTTTCTTT,CAWDRGLANTEAFF
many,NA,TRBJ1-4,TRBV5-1,TGCGCCAGCAGCTTGGCCCCTATTCTTAGACAGGCCGCGAATGAAAAACTGTTTTTT,CASSLAPILRQAANEKLFF
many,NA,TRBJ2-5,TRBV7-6,TGTGCCAGCAGCTTAGGGGCGAGACAAGAGACCCAGTACTTC,CASSLGARQETQYF
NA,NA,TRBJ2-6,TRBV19,TGTGCCAGTGTTGAGGAACCCGGGGCCAACGTCCTGACTTTC,CASVEEPGANVLTF
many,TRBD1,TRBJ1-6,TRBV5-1,TGCGCCAGCACCCCTTCAGGGGGAAATTCACCCCTCCACTTT,CASTPSGGNSPLHF
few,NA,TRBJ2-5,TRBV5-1,TGCGCCAGCAGCTTGGGTCCCAGGGATGAGACCCAGTACTTC,CASSLGPRDETQYF
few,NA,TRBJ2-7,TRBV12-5,TGTGCTAGTGTACGGGACTTCTTCAGCTCCTACGAGCAGTACTTC,CASVRDFFSSYEQYF
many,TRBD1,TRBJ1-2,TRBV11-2,TGTGCCAGCAGCTCCCCGACAGGGATCTATGGCTACACCTTC,CASSSPTGIYGYTF